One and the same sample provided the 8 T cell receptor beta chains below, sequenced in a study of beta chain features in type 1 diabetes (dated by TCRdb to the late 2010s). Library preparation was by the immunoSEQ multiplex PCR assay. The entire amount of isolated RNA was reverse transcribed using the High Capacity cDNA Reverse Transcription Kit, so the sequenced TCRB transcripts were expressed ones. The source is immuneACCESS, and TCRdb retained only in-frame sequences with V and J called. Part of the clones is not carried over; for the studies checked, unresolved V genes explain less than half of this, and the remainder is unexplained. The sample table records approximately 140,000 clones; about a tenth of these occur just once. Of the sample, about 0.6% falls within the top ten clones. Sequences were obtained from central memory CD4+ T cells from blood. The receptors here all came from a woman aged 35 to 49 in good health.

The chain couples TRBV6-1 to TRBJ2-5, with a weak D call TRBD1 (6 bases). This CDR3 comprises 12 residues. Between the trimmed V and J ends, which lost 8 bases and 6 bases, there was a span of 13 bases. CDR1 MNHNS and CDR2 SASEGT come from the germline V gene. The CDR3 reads CASREGEKTQYF. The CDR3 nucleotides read TGTGCCAGCCGCGAGGGGGAAAAGACCCAGTACTTC.

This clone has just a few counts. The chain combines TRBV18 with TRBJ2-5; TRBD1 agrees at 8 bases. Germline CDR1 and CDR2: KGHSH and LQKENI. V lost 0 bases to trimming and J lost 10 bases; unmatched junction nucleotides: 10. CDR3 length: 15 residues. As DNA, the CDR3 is TGTGCCAGCTCACCACCGGGACAGGAAGGAGGTGGCCAGTACTTC. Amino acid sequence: CASSPPGQEGGGQYF.

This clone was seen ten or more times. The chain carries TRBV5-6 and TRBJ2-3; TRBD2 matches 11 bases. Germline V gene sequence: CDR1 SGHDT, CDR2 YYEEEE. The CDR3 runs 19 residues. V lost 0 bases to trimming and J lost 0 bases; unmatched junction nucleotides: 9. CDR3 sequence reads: CASSLAPSLAGESTDTQYF. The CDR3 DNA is TGTGCCAGCAGCTTGGCCCCTTCACTAGCGGGGGAGAGCACAGATACGCAGTATTTT.

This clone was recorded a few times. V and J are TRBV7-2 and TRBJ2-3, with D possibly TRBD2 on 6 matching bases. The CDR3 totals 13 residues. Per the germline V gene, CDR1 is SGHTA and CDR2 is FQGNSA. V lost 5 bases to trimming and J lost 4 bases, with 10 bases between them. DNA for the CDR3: TGTGCCAGCAGCATGAGACTAGCAGATACGCAGTATTTT. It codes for CASSMRLADTQYF. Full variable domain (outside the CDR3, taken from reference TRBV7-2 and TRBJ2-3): GAGVSQSPSNKVTEKGKDVELRCDPISGHTALYWYRQSLGQGLEFLIYFQGNSAPDKSGLPSDRFSAERTGGSVSTLTIQRTQQEDSAVYLCASSMRLADTQYFGPGTRLTVL.

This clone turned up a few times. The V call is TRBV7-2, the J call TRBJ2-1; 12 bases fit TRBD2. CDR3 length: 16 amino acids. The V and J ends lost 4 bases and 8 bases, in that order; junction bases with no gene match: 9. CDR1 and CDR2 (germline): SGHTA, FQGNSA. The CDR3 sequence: CASSSSSGGALDEQFF. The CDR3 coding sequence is TGTGCCAGCAGCTCGTCTAGCGGGGGGGCCCTCGATGAGCAGTTCTTC.

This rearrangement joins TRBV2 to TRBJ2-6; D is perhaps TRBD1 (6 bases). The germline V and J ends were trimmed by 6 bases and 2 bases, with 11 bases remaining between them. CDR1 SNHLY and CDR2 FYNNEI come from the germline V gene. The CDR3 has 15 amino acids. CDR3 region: CASRTNRAGANVLTF. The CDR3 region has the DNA TGTGCCAGCAGAACAAACAGGGCTGGGGCCAACGTCCTGACTTTC.

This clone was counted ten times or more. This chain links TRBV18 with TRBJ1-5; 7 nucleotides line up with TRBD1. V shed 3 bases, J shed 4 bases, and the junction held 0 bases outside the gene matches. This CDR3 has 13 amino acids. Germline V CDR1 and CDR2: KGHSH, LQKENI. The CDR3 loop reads CASSPDRNQPQHF. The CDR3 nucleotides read TGTGCCAGCTCACCGGACAGGAATCAGCCCCAGCATTTT.

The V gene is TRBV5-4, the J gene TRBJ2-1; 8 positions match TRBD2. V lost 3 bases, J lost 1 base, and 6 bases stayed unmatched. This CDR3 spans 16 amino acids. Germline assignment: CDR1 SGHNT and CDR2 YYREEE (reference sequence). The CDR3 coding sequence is TGTGCCAGCAGCTCCGGGACTAGTCGATCCTACAATGAGCAGTTCTTC. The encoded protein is CASSSGTSRSYNEQFF.